The rows below give T cell receptor beta chains drawn from one sample of a study of CD8+ T cells in alopecia areata. TCRdb keeps only in-frame clones here, not all; method: immunoSEQ multiplex PCR. This table has about 190,000 clones, roughly three fifths appearing once. The material sequenced was CD8+ T cells sorted from blood, taken at week 24, from a patient treated with tofacitinib. These receptors were taken from a human donor with alopecia areata. Each CDR3 is given with its conserved first and last residue. D genes are given only for firm matches. A row's size may be missing; if present it is once, few, many or a size class.

TRBJ2-3 . TRBD1 TRBV7-9 CASSLPRTGRNTQYF TGTGCCAGCAGCTTACCCCGGACAGGGCGTAATACGCAGTATTTT
TRBJ1-2 . . TRBV18 CASSPGSEGPYGYTF TGTGCCAGCTCACCGGGGAGTGAAGGGCCGTATGGCTACACCTTC
TRBJ2-7 . . TRBV5-1 CASSLDPRVYEQYF TGCGCCAGCAGCTTAGACCCCCGGGTCTACGAGCAGTACTTC
TRBJ2-7 . . TRBV5-1 CASSHTETSYSYEQYF TGCGCCAGCAGCCACACAGAGACTTCTTACTCCTACGAGCAGTACTTC
TRBJ2-1 . . TRBV2 CAVETTVGIYNEQFF TGTGCCGTAGAGACGACAGTAGGGATCTACAATGAGCAGTTCTTC
TRBJ2-7 once . TRBV5-1 CASSSGAEQYF TGCGCCAGCAGCTCGGGGGCCGAGCAGTACTTC
TRBJ2-5 . . TRBV2 CASSEANRAGETQYF TGTGCCAGCAGTGAAGCAAACAGGGCGGGAGAGACCCAGTACTTC
TRBJ1-2 . TRBD1 TRBV6-6 CASRGTGNYGYTF TGTGCCAGCAGGGGGACAGGGAACTATGGCTACACCTTC
TRBJ1-5 few . TRBV15 CATSGGPEQPQHF TGTGCCACCTCGGGGGGGCCTGAGCAGCCCCAGCATTTT
TRBJ2-5 . TRBD1 TRBV4-1 CASSHPHRDSASETQYF TGCGCCAGCAGCCACCCACACCGGGACAGCGCGTCAGAGACCCAGTACTTC
TRBJ2-7 . . TRBV4-1 CASSQDPPIGEQYF TGCGCCAGCAGCCAAGATCCCCCCATAGGGGAGCAGTACTTC
TRBJ2-3 . . TRBV30 CAWSVWAGSSTDTQYF TGTGCCTGGAGTGTTTGGGCAGGCTCTAGCACAGATACGCAGTATTTT
TRBJ2-1 . TRBD2 TRBV4-2 CASSQERSLAGDYNEQFF TGTGCCAGCAGCCAAGAAAGATCGCTAGCGGGGGATTACAATGAGCAGTTCTTC
TRBJ1-5 . . TRBV30 CAWSVQAHQPQHF TGTGCCTGGAGTGTCCAGGCGCATCAGCCCCAGCATTTT
TRBJ1-2 . . TRBV30 CAWSVLPTDGNYGYTF TGTGCCTGGAGTGTACTACCCACGGACGGCAACTATGGCTACACCTTC
TRBJ2-3 . . TRBV5-6 CASSPEGVTSQYF TGTGCCAGCAGCCCCGAGGGGGTAACGTCGCAGTATTTT
TRBJ2-2 . . TRBV2 CASSEAGPVNTGELFF TGTGCCAGCAGTGAAGCAGGGCCCGTGAACACCGGGGAGCTGTTTTTT
TRBJ1-6 . . TRBV7-8 CASSPKDSANTNSPLHF TGTGCCAGCAGCCCAAAGGACAGCGCAAACACCAATTCACCCCTCCACTTT
TRBJ1-2 . . TRBV10-3 CAISESGIEGYTF TGTGCCATCAGTGAGTCTGGGATAGAGGGCTACACCTTC
TRBJ1-1 few . TRBV2 CASSGKATFF TGTGCCAGCAGTGGTAAGGCAACTTTCTTT
TRBJ1-2 . TRBD1 TRBV4-1 CASSQDTHRGVYYGYTF TGCGCCAGCAGCCAAGATACCCACAGGGGTGTGTACTATGGCTACACCTTC
TRBJ2-7 few . TRBV27 CASSLGLGPPASYEQYF TGTGCCAGCAGTTTAGGTTTGGGGCCGCCTGCCTCCTACGAGCAGTACTTC
TRBJ1-6 . . TRBV12-5 CAVREGGLGSPLHF TGTGCTGTAAGGGAGGGAGGATTAGGCTCACCCCTCCACTTT
TRBJ2-5 . TRBD1 TRBV7-4 CASSLQGPETQYF TGTGCCAGCAGCCTACAGGGGCCAGAGACCCAGTACTTC
TRBJ2-6 few . TRBV13 CASSLGSPAGANVLTF TGTGCCAGCAGCTTAGGTTCACCCGCCGGGGCCAACGTCCTGACTTTC
TRBJ2-1 once TRBD2 TRBV2 CASRRGGGPNNEQFF TGTGCCAGCAGGCGAGGCGGGGGGCCAAACAATGAGCAGTTCTTC
TRBJ2-2 few . TRBV29-1 CSVEDGTANTGELFF TGCAGCGTTGAAGATGGGACGGCGAACACCGGGGAGCTGTTTTTT